The T cell receptor (beta chain) described here comes from a study of T-cell memory formation after mild COVID-19. The wider study: TCR clustering was largely donor specific. Findings and caveats of the study: Shrinking CD4+ clones resided mostly in CM and EM, and CD8+ ones in EMRA. SARS-CoV-2 specificity was not confirmed for second-wave clones peaking on day 37.

From germline, CDR1 is DFQATT and CDR2 SNEGSKA (reference sequence). The CDR3 contains 13 residues. V dropped 4 bases and J dropped 6 bases, with 16 bases sitting between them. Points on this clonotype: Its specificity is not known.

TCR alpha and TCR beta cDNA libraries carrying sample barcodes and UMIs were produced by 5'RACE using constant-segment primers. Each CDR3 protein is one row after TCRdb ran MiXCR on the 5' RACE reads. The repertoire has 390,000 or so distinct CDR3 sequences, about a sixth of them found once; the top ten carry roughly 21%. V gene TRBV20-1 combines with J gene TRBJ2-7; D is possibly TRBD1 or TRBD2 (5 bases each). Sequenced sample: PBMCs or a T cell subset sorted from them (not recorded which). The clonotype was recovered from a man aged 18 to 29 who had mild COVID-19 (a few samples of this study predate the infection). Cell type and time point are not known. The CDR3 loop reads CSATEGSVGEQYF. The CDR3 nucleotides read TGCAGTGCTACCGAGGGGTCCGTCGGCGAGCAGTACTTC.